These 9 T cell receptor beta chains originate from one sample sequenced in a study of T cells in tuberculosis. The protocol was immunoSEQ multiplex PCR, while the TCRdb copy is restricted to in-frame clones and leaves out a portion. This table holds approximately 60,000 clones, 81% found once. Cells were sorted from thawed PBMC rested overnight and stained with GMM-loaded CD1B tetramer, viability dye and anti-CD3. C32 glucose monomycolate from Rhodococcus equi was loaded onto the CD1B tetramers. The sequenced material came from CD1b-GMM tetramer-negative cells sorted from PBMCs. The receptors here all came from an adult woman with latent tuberculosis.

The chain employs TRBV30 and TRBJ1-1; D gene unclear. Trimming removed 2 bases at V and 4 bases at J, with 11 bases between. The CDR3 has 13 amino acids. CDR1 and CDR2 from the germline V gene are GTSNPN and SVGIG (reference sequence). The CDR3 DNA is TGTGCCTGGAGTACCGATCTGAGCACTGAAGCTTTCTTT. It translates to CAWSTDLSTEAFF.

The chain combines TRBV6-1 with TRBJ2-5; the D gene is possibly TRBD1 (6 bases). CDR1 is MNHNS and CDR2 is SASEGT in the germline V gene. The CDR3 is 14 residues long. Trimming removed 6 bases from V and 3 bases from J, with 14 bases in between. The CDR3 reads CASRSGAAEETQYF. The CDR3 DNA reads as TGTGCCAGCAGGTCAGGGGCGGCGGAAGAGACCCAGTACTTC.

In this sample, this clone turned up once. This chain connects TRBV13 to TRBJ1-1; D is undetermined. CDR1 is PRHDT, CDR2 FYEKMQ, per germline (reference sequence). The V end lost 0 bases, the J end lost 2 bases, and 10 bases lay between the germline ends. The CDR3 has 15 amino acids. The chain's CDR3 is CASSLGRRSNTEAFF. The DNA for the CDR3 is TGTGCCAGCAGCTTAGGTAGAAGGAGTAACACTGAAGCTTTCTTT.

The J gene is TRBJ2-2, the V gene TRBV7-2, with a tentative D call TRBD2 (5 bases). The CDR3 extends over 14 amino acids. V shed 4 bases and J shed 5 bases, with 11 bases lying between them. Germline values: CDR1 SGHTA, CDR2 FQGNSA. The CDR3 DNA is TGTGCCAGCAGCTACGTACGGGGAACCGGGGAGCTGTTTTTT. As protein: CASSYVRGTGELFF.

V gene TRBV5-1 combines with J gene TRBJ2-3; D possibly corresponds to TRBD2 (6 bases). The CDR3 is made up of 15 amino acids. Germline values: CDR1 SGHRS, CDR2 YFSETQ. Between the trimmed V and J ends, which lost 0 bases and 1 base, there was a span of 9 bases. The CDR3 coding sequence is TGCGCCAGCAGCTTGGAGGCTAGCGGCACAGATACGCAGTATTTT. Translating it yields CASSLEASGTDTQYF.

The rearrangement links TRBV12-5 to TRBJ2-3; 11 bases match TRBD2. CDR3 length equals 17 residues. The ends lost 5 bases at V and 0 bases at J; junction bases unmatched: 7. Germline V gene sequence: CDR1 LGHNT, CDR2 FRNRAP. The CDR3 spells CASGVGLAASSTDTQYF. The CDR3 coding sequence is TGTGCTAGTGGTGTGGGACTAGCGGCCTCTAGCACAGATACGCAGTATTTT.

The chain has TRBV11-3 and TRBJ2-5; 9 bases fit TRBD1. The J call may be mistaken, given a closer DNA end match to TRBJ2-7. The CDR3 runs to 15 residues. Germline V gene data show CDR1 as SGHNT and CDR2 as YENEEA. The CDR3 loop is CASSLEVATGGEQYF. CDR3 sequence (DNA): TGTGCCAGCAGCTTAGAGGTCGCGACAGGGGGCGAGCAGTACTTC.

This clone was seen a single time. This chain links TRBV7-8 with TRBJ2-2, with 9 bases lining up with TRBD2. The CDR3 runs to 15 residues. Germline-derived CDR1 and CDR2 are SGHVS and FQNEAQ. V trimming: 2 bases; J trimming: 4 bases; junction bases outside the gene matches: 2. The CDR3, as DNA: TGTGCCAGCAGCTTATGGCGGGGGGGCACCGGGGAGCTGTTTTTT. The encoded protein is CASSLWRGGTGELFF.

The chain recombines TRBV27 with TRBJ1-3; TRBD1 matches at 10 bases. V lost 6 bases and J lost 11; bases outside the gene matches: 1. From germline, CDR1 is MNHEY and CDR2 SMNVEV (reference sequence). The CDR3 has 11 amino acids. CDR3 in amino acids: CASRDRGAIYF. CDR3 bases: TGTGCCAGCAGGGACAGGGGGGCCATATATTTT.